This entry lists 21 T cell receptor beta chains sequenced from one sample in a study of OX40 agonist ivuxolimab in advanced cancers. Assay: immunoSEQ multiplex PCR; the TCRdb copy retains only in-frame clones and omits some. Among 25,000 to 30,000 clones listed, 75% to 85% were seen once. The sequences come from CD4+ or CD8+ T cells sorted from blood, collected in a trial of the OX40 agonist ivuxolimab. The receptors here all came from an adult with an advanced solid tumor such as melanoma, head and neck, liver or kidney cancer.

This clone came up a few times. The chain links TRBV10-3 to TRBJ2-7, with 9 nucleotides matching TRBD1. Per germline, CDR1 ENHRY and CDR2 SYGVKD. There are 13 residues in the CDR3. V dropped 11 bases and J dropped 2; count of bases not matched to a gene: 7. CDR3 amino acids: CAVHRGPAYEQYF. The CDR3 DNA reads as TGTGCCGTGCACAGGGGGCCAGCCTACGAGCAGTACTTC.

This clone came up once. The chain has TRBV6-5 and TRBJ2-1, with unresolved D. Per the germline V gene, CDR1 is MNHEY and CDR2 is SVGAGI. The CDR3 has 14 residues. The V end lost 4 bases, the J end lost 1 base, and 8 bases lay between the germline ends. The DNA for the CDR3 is TGTGCCAGCAGTTCGGCGGTATCCTACAATGAGCAGTTCTTC. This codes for CASSSAVSYNEQFF.

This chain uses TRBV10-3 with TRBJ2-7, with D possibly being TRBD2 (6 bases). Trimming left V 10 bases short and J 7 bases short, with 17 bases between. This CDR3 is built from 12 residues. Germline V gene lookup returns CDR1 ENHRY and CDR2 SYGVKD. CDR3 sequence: CATRWGGGEQYF. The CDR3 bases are TGTGCCACCAGGTGGGGAGGTGGGGAGCAGTACTTC.

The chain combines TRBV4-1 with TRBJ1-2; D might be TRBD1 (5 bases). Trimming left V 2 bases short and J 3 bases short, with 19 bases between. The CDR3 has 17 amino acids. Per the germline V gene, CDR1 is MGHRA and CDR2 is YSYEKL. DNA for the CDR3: TGCGCCAGCAGCCAATCACCGGGGGGGGACGATCACTATGGCTACACCTTC. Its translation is CASSQSPGGDDHYGYTF.

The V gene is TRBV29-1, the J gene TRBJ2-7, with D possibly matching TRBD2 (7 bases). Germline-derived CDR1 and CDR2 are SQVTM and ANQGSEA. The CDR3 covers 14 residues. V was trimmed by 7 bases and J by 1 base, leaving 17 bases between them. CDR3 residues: CSALGGDTSYEQYF. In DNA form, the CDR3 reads TGCAGCGCCCTTGGGGGGGACACGTCCTACGAGCAGTACTTC.

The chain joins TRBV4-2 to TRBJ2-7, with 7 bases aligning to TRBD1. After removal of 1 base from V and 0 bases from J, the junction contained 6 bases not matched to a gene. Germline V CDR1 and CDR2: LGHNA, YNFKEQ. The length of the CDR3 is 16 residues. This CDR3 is CASSQGMDRPSYEQYF. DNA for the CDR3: TGTGCCAGCAGCCAAGGTATGGACAGGCCCTCCTACGAGCAGTACTTC.

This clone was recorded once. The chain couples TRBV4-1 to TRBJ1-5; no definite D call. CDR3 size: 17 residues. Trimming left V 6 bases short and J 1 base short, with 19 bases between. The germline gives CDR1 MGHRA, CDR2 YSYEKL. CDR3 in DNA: TGCGCCAGCAGGGGATATTGGGATCCACGGAGCAATCAGCCCCAGCATTTT. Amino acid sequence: CASRGYWDPRSNQPQHF.

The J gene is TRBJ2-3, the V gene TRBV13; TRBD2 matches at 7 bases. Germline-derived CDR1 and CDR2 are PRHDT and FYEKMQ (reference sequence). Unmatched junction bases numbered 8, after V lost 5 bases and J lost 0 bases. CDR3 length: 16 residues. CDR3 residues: CASSNGYSGSTDTQYF. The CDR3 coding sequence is TGTGCCAGCAGCAATGGATATAGCGGGAGCACAGATACGCAGTATTTT.

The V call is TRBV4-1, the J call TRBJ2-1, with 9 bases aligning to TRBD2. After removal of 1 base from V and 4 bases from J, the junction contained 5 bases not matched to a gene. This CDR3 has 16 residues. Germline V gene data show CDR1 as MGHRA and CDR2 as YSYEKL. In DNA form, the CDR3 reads TGCGCCAGCAGCCAAGGGGCTAGCGGGGAGTACAATGAGCAGTTCTTC. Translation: CASSQGASGEYNEQFF.

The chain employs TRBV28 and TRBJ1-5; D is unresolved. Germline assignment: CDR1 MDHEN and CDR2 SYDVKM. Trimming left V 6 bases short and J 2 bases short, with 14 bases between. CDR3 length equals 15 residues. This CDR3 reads CASRPPARRNQPQHF. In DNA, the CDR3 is TGTGCCAGCAGGCCCCCGGCTCGTCGCAATCAGCCCCAGCATTTT.

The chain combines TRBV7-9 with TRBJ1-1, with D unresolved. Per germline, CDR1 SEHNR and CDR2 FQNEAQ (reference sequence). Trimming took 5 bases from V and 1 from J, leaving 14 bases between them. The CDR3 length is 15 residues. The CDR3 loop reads CASSPNLIKNTEAFF. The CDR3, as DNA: TGTGCCAGCAGCCCCAACCTGATCAAGAACACTGAAGCTTTCTTT.

In nucleotides, the CDR3 is TGTGCCAGCAGCTCCGGGGGGGCCACAGATACGCAGTATTTT. Its protein is CASSSGGATDTQYF. V is TRBV7-3 and J is TRBJ2-3, with 8 bases fitting TRBD2. This CDR3 spans 14 amino acids. Germline CDR1 reads SGHTA; CDR2 reads FQGTGA. The trim removed 4 bases at V and 2 bases at J, leaving 2 bases unmatched.

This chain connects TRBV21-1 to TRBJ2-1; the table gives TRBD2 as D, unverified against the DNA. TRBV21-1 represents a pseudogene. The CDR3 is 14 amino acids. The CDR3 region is CASSKGAGRNEQFF. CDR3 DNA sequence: TGTGCCAGCAGCAAAGGGGCAGGGAGGAATGAGCAGTTCTTC.

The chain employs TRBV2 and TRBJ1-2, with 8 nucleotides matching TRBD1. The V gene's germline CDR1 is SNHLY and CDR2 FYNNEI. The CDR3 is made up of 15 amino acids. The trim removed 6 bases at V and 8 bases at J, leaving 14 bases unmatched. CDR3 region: CASRVPGQAGWGYTF. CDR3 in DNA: TGTGCCAGCAGAGTACCGGGACAGGCGGGGTGGGGCTACACCTTC.

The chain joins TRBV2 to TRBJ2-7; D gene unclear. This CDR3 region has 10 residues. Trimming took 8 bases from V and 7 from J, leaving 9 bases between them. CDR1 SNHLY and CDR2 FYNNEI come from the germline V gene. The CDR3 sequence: CASGYTEQYF. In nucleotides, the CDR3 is TGTGCCAGCGGATACACAGAGCAGTACTTC.

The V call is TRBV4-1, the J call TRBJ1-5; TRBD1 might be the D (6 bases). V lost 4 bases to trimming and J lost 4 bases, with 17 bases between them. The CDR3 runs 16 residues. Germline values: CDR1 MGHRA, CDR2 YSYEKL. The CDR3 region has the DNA TGCGCCAGCAGCCGGGGGGGTCTGGGGGCAAATCAGCCCCAGCATTTT. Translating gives CASSRGGLGANQPQHF.

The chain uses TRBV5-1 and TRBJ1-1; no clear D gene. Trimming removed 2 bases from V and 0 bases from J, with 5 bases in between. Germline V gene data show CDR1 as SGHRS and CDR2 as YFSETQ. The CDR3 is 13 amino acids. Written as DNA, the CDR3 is TGCGCCAGCAGCTTCAACCTGAACACTGAAGCTTTCTTT. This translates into CASSFNLNTEAFF.

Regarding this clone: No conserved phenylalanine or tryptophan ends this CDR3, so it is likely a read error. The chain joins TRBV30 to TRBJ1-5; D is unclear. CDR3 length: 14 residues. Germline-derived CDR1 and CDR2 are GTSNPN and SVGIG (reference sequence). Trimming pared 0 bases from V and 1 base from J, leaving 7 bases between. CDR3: CAWSVLRSNQPQHL. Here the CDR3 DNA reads TGTGCCTGGAGTGTACTCCGGAGCAATCAGCCCCAGCATCTT.

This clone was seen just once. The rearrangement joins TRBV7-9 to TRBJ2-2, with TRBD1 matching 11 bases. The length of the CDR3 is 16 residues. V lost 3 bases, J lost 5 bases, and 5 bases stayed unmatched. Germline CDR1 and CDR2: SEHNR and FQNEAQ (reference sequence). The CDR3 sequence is CASSLRDRGYTGELFF. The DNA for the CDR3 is TGTGCCAGCAGCTTGCGGGACAGGGGGTATACCGGGGAGCTGTTTTTT.

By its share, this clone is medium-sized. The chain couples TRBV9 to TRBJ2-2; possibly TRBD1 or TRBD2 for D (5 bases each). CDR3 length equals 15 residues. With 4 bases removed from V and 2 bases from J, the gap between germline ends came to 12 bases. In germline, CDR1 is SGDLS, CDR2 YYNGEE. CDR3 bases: TGTGCCAGCAGCCCAGAGGGGTCAAACACCGGGGAGCTGTTTTTT. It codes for CASSPEGSNTGELFF.

The CDR3 spells CASSYASDRVDGYTF. CDR3 sequence (DNA): TGTGCCAGCAGTTACGCTTCGGACCGCGTGGACGGCTACACCTTC. The rearrangement uses TRBV6-5 and TRBJ1-2, with D hard to call. Trimming pared 2 bases from V and 8 bases from J, leaving 18 bases between. CDR1 is MNHEY, CDR2 SVGAGI, per germline. This CDR3 has 15 amino acids.